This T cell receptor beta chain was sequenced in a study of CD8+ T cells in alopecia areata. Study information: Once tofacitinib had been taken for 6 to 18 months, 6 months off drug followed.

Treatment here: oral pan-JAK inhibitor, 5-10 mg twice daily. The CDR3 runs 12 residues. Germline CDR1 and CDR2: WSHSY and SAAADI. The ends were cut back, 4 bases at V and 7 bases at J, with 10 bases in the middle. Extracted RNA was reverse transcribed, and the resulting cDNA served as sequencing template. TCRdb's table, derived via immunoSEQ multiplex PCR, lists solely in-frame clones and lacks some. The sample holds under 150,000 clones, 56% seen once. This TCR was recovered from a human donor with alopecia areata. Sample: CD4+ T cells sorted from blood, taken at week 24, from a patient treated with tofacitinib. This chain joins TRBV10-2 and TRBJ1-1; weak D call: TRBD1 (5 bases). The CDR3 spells CASSVDNYEAFF. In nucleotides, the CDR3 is TGCGCCAGCAGTGTGGACAACTATGAAGCTTTCTTT.